This entry describes one TCR beta chain. This sample is part of a study of blood T cells in healthy people across ages. Every sample gave at least 5 micrograms of total RNA when it was extracted. A J-beta primer mix and a sample-barcoded 5' primer were used in a second PCR of about 6 to 12 cycles. Each cDNA was tagged by a template-switch adaptor containing 12 random nucleotides. In TCRdb, the 5' RACE reads were re-called with MiXCR into one record per CDR3 protein. Of about 1 million distinct CDR3 sequences in the sample, 45% are singletons; the top ten hold approximately 17%. The ends lost 5 bases at V and 3 bases at J; junction bases unmatched: 18. This CDR3 contains 18 residues. Germline loops: CDR1 SGHDT, CDR2 YYEEEE.

Sample: blood. This TCR derives from a woman between 55 and 75 years old in good health. The chain carries TRBV5-6 and TRBJ2-7; the match to TRBD2 covers 9 bases. The CDR3 region is CASRGQTLAGDSSYEQYF. The CDR3 DNA reads TGTGCCAGCAGGGGGCAGACTTTAGCGGGAGACTCAAGCTACGAGCAGTACTTC.